The clone carrying this T cell receptor beta chain was observed a few times. Its cognate antigen is unknown. This entry comes from a study of T-cell memory formation after mild COVID-19. About the research overall: Among the donors, TCR clusters were largely specific to each donor. Findings and caveats of the study: Clones contracting over day 15 to 85 were CD4/CD8 balanced, with later expanders leaning CD4+. A subset of responding clones appeared in pre-infection memory, suggesting cross-reactive memory joined.

TCR alpha and TCR beta cDNA libraries carrying sample barcodes and UMIs came from 5'RACE with constant-segment primers. MiXCR, run by TCRdb on the 5' RACE reads, gives a single entry per CDR3 protein. The sample includes hundreds of thousands of distinct CDR3 sequences, roughly 21% of them seen just once. Germline loops: CDR1 SEHNR, CDR2 FQNEAQ (reference sequence). The length of the CDR3 is 15 residues. V was shortened by 5 bases and J by 8 bases, with 18 bases between the two germline ends. Sequenced sample: PBMCs or a T cell subset sorted from them (not recorded which). This receptor was obtained from a man younger than 30 who had mild COVID-19 (a few samples of this study predate the infection). Cell type and time point are not known. The chain couples TRBV7-9 to TRBJ1-4, with D hard to call. CDR3 region: CASSPLGSRWEKLFF. The CDR3 nucleotides read TGTGCCAGCAGCCCCCTGGGCAGTCGATGGGAAAAACTGTTTTTT.